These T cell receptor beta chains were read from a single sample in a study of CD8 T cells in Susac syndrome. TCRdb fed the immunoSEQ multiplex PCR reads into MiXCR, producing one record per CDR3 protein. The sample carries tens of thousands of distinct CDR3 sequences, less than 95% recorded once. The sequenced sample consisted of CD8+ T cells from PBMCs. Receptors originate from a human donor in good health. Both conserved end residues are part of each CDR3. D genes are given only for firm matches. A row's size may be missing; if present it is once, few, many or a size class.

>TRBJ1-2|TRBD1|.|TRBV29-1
CSVRQGNYGYTF
TGCAGCGTGAGACAGGGAAACTATGGCTACACCTTC
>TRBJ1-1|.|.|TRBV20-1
CSARDTERGNTEAFF
TGCAGTGCTAGAGATACCGAGAGGGGGAACACTGAAGCTTTCTTT
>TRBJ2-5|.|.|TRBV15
CATSTLGGPRETQYF
TGTGCCACCAGCACCCTCGGAGGACCGCGGGAGACCCAGTACTTC
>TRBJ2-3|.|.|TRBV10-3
CATEDSLSTDTQYF
TGTGCCACCGAGGACAGTCTGAGCACAGATACGCAGTATTTT
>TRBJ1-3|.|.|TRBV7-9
CASSLERNTIYF
TGTGCCAGCAGCTTAGAGCGAAACACCATATATTTT
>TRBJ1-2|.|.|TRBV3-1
CASSQEGSQAFYGYTF
TGTGCCAGCAGCCAAGAGGGGTCCCAGGCGTTTTATGGCTACACCTTC
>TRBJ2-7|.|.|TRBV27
CASTRGFSYEQYF
TGTGCCAGTACTAGGGGATTCTCCTACGAGCAGTACTTC
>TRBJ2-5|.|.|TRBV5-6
CASSLMGETQYF
TGTGCCAGCAGCCTGATGGGGGAGACCCAGTACTTC
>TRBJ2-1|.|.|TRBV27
CASSQMGGNEQFF
TGTGCCAGCAGCCAAATGGGTGGCAATGAGCAGTTCTTC
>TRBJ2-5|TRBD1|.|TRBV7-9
CASSLTGGGGETQYF
TGTGCCAGCAGCTTAACAGGGGGCGGCGGAGAGACCCAGTACTTC
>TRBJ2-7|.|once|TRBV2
CASSGRTDPYEQYF
TGTGCCAGCAGTGGGAGGACGGATCCCTACGAGCAGTACTTC
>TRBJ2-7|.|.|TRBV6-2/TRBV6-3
CASSYIGEQYF
TGTGCCAGCAGTTACATTGGCGAGCAGTACTTC
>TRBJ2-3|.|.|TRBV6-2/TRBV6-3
CASKRDFENTQYF
TGTGCCAGCAAACGGGACTTCGAAAACACGCAGTATTTT
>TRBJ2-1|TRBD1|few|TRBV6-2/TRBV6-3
CASSPTGEGYNEQFF
TGTGCCAGCAGTCCGACAGGGGAAGGGTACAATGAGCAGTTCTTC
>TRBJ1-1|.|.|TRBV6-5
CASGWEGAEAFF
TGTGCCAGTGGATGGGAGGGGGCTGAAGCTTTCTTT
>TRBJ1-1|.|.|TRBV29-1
CSVDQPRMNTEAFF
TGCAGCGTTGACCAACCGAGAATGAACACTGAAGCTTTCTTT
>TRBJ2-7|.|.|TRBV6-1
CASSEGQTYEQYF
TGTGCCAGCAGTGAAGGACAGACCTACGAGCAGTACTTC
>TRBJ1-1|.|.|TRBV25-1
CASKVGGVNTEAFF
TGTGCCAGCAAAGTAGGGGGGGTGAACACTGAAGCTTTCTTT
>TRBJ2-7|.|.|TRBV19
CASSSPAEEKQYF
TGTGCCAGTAGTTCCCCAGCAGAGGAAAAGCAGTACTTC
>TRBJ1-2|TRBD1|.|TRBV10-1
CASSPDRGYGYTF
TGCGCCAGCAGCCCCGACAGGGGGTATGGCTACACCTTC
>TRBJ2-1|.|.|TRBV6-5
CASSPRDSTMEQFF
TGTGCCAGCAGTCCCCGGGACTCTACAATGGAGCAGTTCTTC
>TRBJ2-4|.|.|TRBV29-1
CSVHREGAKNIQYF
TGCAGCGTTCACAGGGAGGGCGCCAAAAACATTCAGTACTTC
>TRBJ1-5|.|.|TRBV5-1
CASSLTGTQPQHF
TGCGCCAGCAGCTTGACCGGGACCCAGCCCCAGCATTTT
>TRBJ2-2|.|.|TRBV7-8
CASSTAPGTGELFF
TGTGCCAGCAGTACTGCGCCCGGGACCGGGGAGCTGTTTTTT
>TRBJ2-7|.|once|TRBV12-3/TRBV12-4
CASSMDSYEQYF
TGTGCCAGCAGTATGGACAGCTACGAGCAGTACTTC
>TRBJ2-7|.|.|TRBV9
CASGPPAGTRDEQYF
TGTGCCAGCGGCCCCCCGGCAGGCACCCGGGACGAGCAGTACTTC
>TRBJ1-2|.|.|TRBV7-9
CASSLSTSMGYTF
TGTGCCAGCAGCTTGTCGACCTCGATGGGCTACACCTTC
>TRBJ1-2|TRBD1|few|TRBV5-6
CASSPDRVGGYTF
TGTGCCAGCAGCCCGGACAGGGTAGGGGGCTACACCTTC